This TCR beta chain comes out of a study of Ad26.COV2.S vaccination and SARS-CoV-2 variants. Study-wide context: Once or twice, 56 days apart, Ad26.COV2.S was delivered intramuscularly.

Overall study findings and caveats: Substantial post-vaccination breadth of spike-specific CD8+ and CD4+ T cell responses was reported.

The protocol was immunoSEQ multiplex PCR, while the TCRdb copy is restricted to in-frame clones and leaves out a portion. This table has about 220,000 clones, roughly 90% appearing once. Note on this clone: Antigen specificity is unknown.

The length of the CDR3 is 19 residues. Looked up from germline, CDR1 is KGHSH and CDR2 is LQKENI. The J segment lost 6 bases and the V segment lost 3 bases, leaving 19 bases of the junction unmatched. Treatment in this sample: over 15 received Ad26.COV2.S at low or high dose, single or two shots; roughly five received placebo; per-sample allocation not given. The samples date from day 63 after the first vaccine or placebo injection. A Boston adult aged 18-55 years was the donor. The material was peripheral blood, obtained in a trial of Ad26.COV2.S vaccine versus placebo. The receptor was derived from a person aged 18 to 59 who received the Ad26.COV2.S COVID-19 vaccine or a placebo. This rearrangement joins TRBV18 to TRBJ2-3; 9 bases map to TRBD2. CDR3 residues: CASSPLAVVGSGRADTQYF. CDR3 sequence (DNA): TGTGCCAGCTCACCGCTCGCTGTAGTTGGTAGCGGGAGAGCGGATACGCAGTATTTT.